The next 7 T cell receptor beta chains were all read from a single sample in a study of blood T cell repertoires in COVID-19. Repertoires were generated with immunoSEQ multiplex PCR, while TCRdb's copy carries only in-frame clones and drops some. Found here are approximately 430,000 clones, just over 85% of them singletons; the top ten hold under 1.5%. The material sequenced was peripheral blood. Source of these receptors: a woman aged 25 to 39 with active or convalescent COVID-19.

The chain links TRBV27 to TRBJ1-5; tentatively, D is TRBD1 (6 bases). The CDR3 is 15 amino acids. CDR1 is MNHEY, CDR2 SMNVEV, per germline (reference sequence). Trimming removed 4 bases at V and 3 bases at J, with 13 bases between. CDR3 protein: CASSYIGQFNQPQHF. The CDR3 nucleotides are TGTGCCAGCAGTTACATAGGACAGTTCAATCAGCCCCAGCATTTT.

The J gene is TRBJ1-1, the V gene TRBV12-5; D is possibly TRBD1 (5 bases). The CDR3 is 14 amino acids. The V end lost 4 bases, the J end lost 1 base, and 10 bases lay between the germline ends. The germline V gene has CDR1 LGHNT and CDR2 FRNRAP. The CDR3 sequence is CASGSGHPNTEAFF. CDR3 sequence (DNA): TGTGCTAGTGGTTCCGGACACCCGAACACTGAAGCTTTCTTT.

The chain carries TRBV11-2 and TRBJ2-2; 7 bases are a match to TRBD2. V gave up 8 bases and J gave up 7 bases; unmatched junction bases: 7. Per the germline V gene, CDR1 is SGHAT and CDR2 is FQNNGV. This CDR3 comprises 13 residues. The CDR3, as DNA: TGTGCCAGCGCCCGGGAGGCAGACGGGGAGCTGTTTTTT. Amino acid sequence: CASAREADGELFF.

V usage is TRBV5-1 and J usage is TRBJ2-3; TRBD2 might be the D (6 bases). The length of the CDR3 is 14 residues. Germline values: CDR1 SGHRS, CDR2 YFSETQ. The V end lost 7 bases, the J end lost 0 bases, and 12 bases lay between the germline ends. CDR3 region: CASGSGPSTDTQYF. Written as DNA, the CDR3 is TGCGCCAGCGGCAGCGGGCCTAGCACAGATACGCAGTATTTT.

This chain uses TRBV10-2 with TRBJ2-2; TRBD2 matches at 10 bases. The CDR3 is made up of 16 amino acids. CDR1 and CDR2 from the germline V gene are WSHSY and SAAADI. J gave up 4 bases and V 6 bases, and 8 bases lay outside the gene matches. Written as DNA, the CDR3 is TGCGCCAGCAGCTACACAGCGGGAGGGGTCACCGGGGAGCTGTTTTTT. This sequence encodes CASSYTAGGVTGELFF.

The chain joins TRBV30 to TRBJ1-2; 12 nucleotides agree with TRBD1. Germline V CDR1 and CDR2: GTSNPN, SVGIG (reference sequence). Trimming removed 5 bases from V and 7 bases from J; junction bases left unmatched: 11. This CDR3 region has 15 residues. CDR3 region: CAWGRPGQGAGGYTF. The CDR3 region has the DNA TGTGCCTGGGGGAGGCCGGGACAGGGGGCGGGTGGCTACACCTTC.

The genes are TRBV30 and TRBJ2-7, with D tentatively TRBD2 (6 bases). The CDR3 spans 12 residues. Trimming removed 0 bases from V and 6 bases from J, with 9 bases in between. Germline V gives CDR1 GTSNPN, CDR2 SVGIG (reference sequence). The CDR3 reads CAWSVGEVEQYF. CDR3 DNA sequence: TGTGCCTGGAGTGTAGGGGAGGTCGAGCAGTACTTC.